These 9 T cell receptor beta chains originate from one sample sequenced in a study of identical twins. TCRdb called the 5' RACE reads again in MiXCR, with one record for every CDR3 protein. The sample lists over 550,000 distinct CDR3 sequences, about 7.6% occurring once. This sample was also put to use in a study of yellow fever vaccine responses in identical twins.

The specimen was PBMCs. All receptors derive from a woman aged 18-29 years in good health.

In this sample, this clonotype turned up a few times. CDR3 residues: CASSEYLGEALHF. In nucleotides, the CDR3 is TGTGCCAGCAGTGAATATCTGGGAGAGGCCCTCCACTTT. V and J are TRBV25-1 and TRBJ1-6; D gene ambiguous. The CDR3 has 13 residues. V gave up 0 bases and J gave up 14 bases, with 11 bases separating them. Germline-derived CDR1 and CDR2 are MGHDK and SYGVNS.

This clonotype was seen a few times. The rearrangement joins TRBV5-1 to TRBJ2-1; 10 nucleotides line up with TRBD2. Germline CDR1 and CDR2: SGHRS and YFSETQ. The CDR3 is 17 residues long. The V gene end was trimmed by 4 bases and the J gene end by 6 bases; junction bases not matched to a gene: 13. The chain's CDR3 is CASSKTSSGSTPNEQFF. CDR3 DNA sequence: TGCGCCAGCAGCAAAACCTCTAGCGGGAGTACCCCCAATGAGCAGTTCTTC. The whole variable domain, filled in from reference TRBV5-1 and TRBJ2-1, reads KAGVTQTPRYLIKTRGQQVTLSCSPISGHRSVSWYQQTPGQGLQFLFEYFSETQRNKGNFPGRFSGRQFSNSRSEMNVSTLELGDSALYLCASSKTSSGSTPNEQFFGPGTRLTVL.

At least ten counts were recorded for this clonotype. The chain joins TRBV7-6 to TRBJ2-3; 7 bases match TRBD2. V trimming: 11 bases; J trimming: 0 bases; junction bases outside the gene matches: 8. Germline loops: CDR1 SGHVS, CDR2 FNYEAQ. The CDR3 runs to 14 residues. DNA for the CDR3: TGTGCCCTTAGGCGGGGGTCTAGCACAGATACGCAGTATTTT. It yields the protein CALRRGSSTDTQYF. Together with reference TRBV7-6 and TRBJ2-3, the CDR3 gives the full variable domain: GAGVSQSPRYKVTKRGQDVALRCDPISGHVSLYWYRQALGQGPEFLTYFNYEAQQDKSGLPNDRFSAERPEGSISTLTIQRTEQRDSAMYRCALRRGSSTDTQYFGPGTRLTVL.

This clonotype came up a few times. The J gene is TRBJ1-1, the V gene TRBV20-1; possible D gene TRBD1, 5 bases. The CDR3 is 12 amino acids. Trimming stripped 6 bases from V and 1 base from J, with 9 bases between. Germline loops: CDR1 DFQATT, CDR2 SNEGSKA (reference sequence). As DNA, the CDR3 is TGCAGTGCCAACGGGGGGAACACTGAAGCTTTCTTT. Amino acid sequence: CSANGGNTEAFF.

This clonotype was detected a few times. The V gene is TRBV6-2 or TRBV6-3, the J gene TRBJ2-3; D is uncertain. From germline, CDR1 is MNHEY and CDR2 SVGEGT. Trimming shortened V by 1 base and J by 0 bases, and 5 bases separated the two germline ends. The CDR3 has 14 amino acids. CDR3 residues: CASSYYPSTDTQYF. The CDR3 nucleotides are TGTGCCAGCAGTTACTACCCTAGCACAGATACGCAGTATTTT.

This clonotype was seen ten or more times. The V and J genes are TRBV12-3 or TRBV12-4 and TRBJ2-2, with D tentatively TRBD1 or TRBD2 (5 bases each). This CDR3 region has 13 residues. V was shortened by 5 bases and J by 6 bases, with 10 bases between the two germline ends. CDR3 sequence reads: CASSPGPPGELFF. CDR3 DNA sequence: TGTGCCAGCAGTCCGGGACCACCCGGGGAGCTGTTTTTT.

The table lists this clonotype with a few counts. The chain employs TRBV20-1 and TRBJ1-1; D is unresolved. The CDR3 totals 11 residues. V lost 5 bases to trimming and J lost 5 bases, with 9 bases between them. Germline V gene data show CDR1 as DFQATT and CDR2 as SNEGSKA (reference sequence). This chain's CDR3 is CSAVHGTEAFF. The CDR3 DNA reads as TGCAGTGCTGTCCATGGGACTGAAGCTTTCTTT.

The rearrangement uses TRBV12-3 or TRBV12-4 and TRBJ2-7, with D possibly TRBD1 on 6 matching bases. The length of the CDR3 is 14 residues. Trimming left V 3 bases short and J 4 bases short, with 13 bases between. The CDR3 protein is CASSFSQGTYEQYF. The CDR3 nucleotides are TGTGCCAGCAGTTTTTCGCAGGGGACATACGAGCAGTACTTC.

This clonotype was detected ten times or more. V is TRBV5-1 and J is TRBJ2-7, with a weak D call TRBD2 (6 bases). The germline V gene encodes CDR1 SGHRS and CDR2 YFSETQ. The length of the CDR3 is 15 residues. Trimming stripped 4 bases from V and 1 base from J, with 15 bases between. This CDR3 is CASSPLASHSYEQYF. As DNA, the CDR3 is TGCGCCAGCAGCCCGCTAGCGTCCCATTCCTACGAGCAGTACTTC.